Shown below are 15 T cell receptor beta chains from a single sample sequenced in a study of STAT3 mutations in large granular lymphocyte leukemia. Assay: immunoSEQ multiplex PCR; the TCRdb copy retains only in-frame clones and omits some. Of roughly 17,000 clones listed, around 92% are singletons. Their antigen targets remain unknown. Study findings and constraints: In T-cell large granular lymphocyte leukemia, about half of patients showed multiple immunodominant subclonotypes.

Sequenced sample: peripheral blood mononuclear cells. These receptors all stem from a man in his sixties with T-cell large granular lymphocyte leukemia. Some clones in this sample may be carry-over from other donors' samples.

The gene calls are TRBV5-4 and TRBJ2-3, with 7 bases identical to TRBD1. V gave up 2 bases and J gave up 1 base; unmatched junction bases: 7. The CDR3 runs to 16 residues. The V gene's germline CDR1 is SGHNT and CDR2 YYREEE (reference sequence). CDR3 in DNA: TGTGCCAGCAGCTTCTCACAGGGGTTGCGCACAGATACGCAGTATTTT. This gives the protein CASSFSQGLRTDTQYF.

The genes are TRBV27 and TRBJ2-2; 9 nucleotides align to TRBD2. The CDR3 extends over 15 amino acids. Per germline, CDR1 MNHEY and CDR2 SMNVEV (reference sequence). Unmatched junction bases numbered 9, after V lost 9 bases and J lost 4 bases. The CDR3 here is CASRLAGAGTGELFF. CDR3 DNA sequence: TGTGCCAGTCGTTTAGCGGGAGCTGGCACCGGGGAGCTGTTTTTT.

The chain recombines TRBV5-1 with TRBJ2-5, with 14 bases matching TRBD2. Germline CDR1 reads SGHRS; CDR2 reads YFSETQ. The CDR3 has 18 residues. V was pared by 4 bases and J by 5 bases, with 13 bases of the junction left unmatched. CDR3 protein: CASSPWSGLAGVLETQYF. DNA for the CDR3: TGCGCCAGCAGCCCCTGGTCGGGACTAGCGGGGGTACTGGAGACCCAGTACTTC.

V and J are TRBV6-5 and TRBJ2-3, with D perhaps matching TRBD2 (6 bases). Germline loops: CDR1 MNHEY, CDR2 SVGAGI. The CDR3 loop spans 15 amino acids. With 2 bases removed from V and 3 bases from J, the gap between germline ends came to 12 bases. The CDR3 loop is CASSYTQTSTDTQYF. CDR3 in DNA: TGTGCCAGCAGTTACACCCAGACTAGTACAGATACGCAGTATTTT.

The chain combines TRBV2 with TRBJ2-7, with D unresolved. Germline V gene data show CDR1 as SNHLY and CDR2 as FYNNEI. The CDR3 is 12 residues long. The V end lost 7 bases, the J end lost 3 bases, and 10 bases lay between the germline ends. The CDR3 is CASTAELYEQYF. CDR3 coding DNA: TGTGCCAGCACCGCGGAGCTCTACGAGCAGTACTTC. The full variable domain, completed using reference TRBV2 and TRBJ2-7, is EPEVTQTPSHQVTQMGQEVILRCVPISNHLYFYWYRQILGQKVEFLVSFYNNEISEKSEIFDDQFSVERPDGSNFTLKIRSTKLEDSAMYFCASTAELYEQYFGPGTRLTVT.

In nucleotides, the CDR3 is TGTGCCAGCAGCTCTGGGGGGGGGTTTAGGACAGATACGCAGTATTTT. This sequence encodes CASSSGGGFRTDTQYF. The chain is built from TRBV5-5 and TRBJ2-3; 7 bases are a match to TRBD2. V trimming: 3 bases; J trimming: 3 bases; junction bases outside the gene matches: 10. The V gene's germline CDR1 is SGHKS and CDR2 YYEKEE (reference sequence). The CDR3 loop spans 16 amino acids.

The rearrangement joins TRBV6-5 to TRBJ2-3, with D perhaps TRBD1 or TRBD2 (5 bases each). The CDR3 is made up of 13 amino acids. Germline V gene data show CDR1 as MNHEY and CDR2 as SVGAGI. V lost 5 bases and J 1 base, leaving 7 bases between the germline ends. CDR3 sequence: CASSPGRTDTQYF. The CDR3 bases are TGTGCCAGCAGTCCGGGGCGCACAGATACGCAGTATTTT.

This chain connects TRBV7-3 to TRBJ2-5; 7 positions match TRBD2. The ends lost 1 base at V and 2 bases at J; junction bases unmatched: 7. The CDR3 contains 16 residues. Germline V gene data show CDR1 as SGHTA and CDR2 as FQGTGA. The CDR3 here is CASSLRGGSGQETQYF. The CDR3 DNA is TGTGCCAGCAGCTTAAGGGGGGGATCAGGACAAGAGACCCAGTACTTC.

The J gene is TRBJ2-5, the V gene TRBV18; 7 bases match TRBD1. The germline V gene encodes CDR1 KGHSH and CDR2 LQKENI. The V segment lost 4 bases and the J segment 2 bases; nucleotides outside the gene matches: 13. CDR3 length equals 17 residues. This CDR3 reads CASSRTPGQTVQETQYF. In nucleotides, the CDR3 is TGTGCCAGCTCACGAACCCCGGGACAGACCGTACAAGAGACCCAGTACTTC.

The rearrangement links TRBV7-8 to TRBJ1-5; D not certain. Trimming left V 2 bases short and J 3 bases short, with 2 bases between. The CDR3 contains 12 residues. Germline V lookup: CDR1 SGHVS, CDR2 FQNEAQ. In DNA form, the CDR3 reads TGTGCCAGCAGCTTACCCAATCAGCCCCAGCATTTT. Residues: CASSLPNQPQHF.

The chain links TRBV11-2 to TRBJ2-7, with 8 bases aligning to TRBD1. The CDR3 totals 16 residues. V was pared by 6 bases and J by 0 bases, with 10 bases of the junction left unmatched. Germline CDR1 reads SGHAT; CDR2 reads FQNNGV. CDR3 loop: CASREAWDRSSYEQYF. CDR3 in DNA: TGTGCCAGCAGGGAGGCGTGGGACAGGAGCTCCTACGAGCAGTACTTC. Full variable domain (missing parts from reference TRBV11-2 and TRBJ2-7): EAGVAQSPRYKIIEKRQSVAFWCNPISGHATLYWYQQILGQGPKLLIQFQNNGVVDDSQLPKDRFSAERLKGVDSTLKIQPAKLEDSAVYLCASREAWDRSSYEQYFGPGTRLTVT.

The chain links TRBV11-3 to TRBJ2-7; D tentatively reads TRBD1 or TRBD2 (5 bases each). With 4 bases removed from V and 7 bases from J, the gap between germline ends came to 14 bases. This CDR3 has 13 amino acids. Germline values: CDR1 SGHNT, CDR2 YENEEA. The CDR3 DNA is TGTGCCAGCAGCTCCGTTCCCGAGGGGGAGCAGTACTTC. It encodes CASSSVPEGEQYF. The variable domain in full, completed from reference TRBV11-3 and TRBJ2-7, reads EAGVVQSPRYKIIEKKQPVAFWCNPISGHNTLYWYLQNLGQGPELLIRYENEEAVDDSQLPKDRFSAERLKGVDSTLKIQPAELGDSAVYLCASSSVPEGEQYFGPGTRLTVT.

This chain links TRBV5-1 with TRBJ2-5, with 7 bases fitting TRBD1. V shed 4 bases and J 2 bases; nucleotides not matched to a gene: 5. Looked up from germline, CDR1 is SGHRS and CDR2 is YFSETQ. The CDR3 totals 14 residues. CDR3 sequence reads: CASSTGQVQETQYF. The CDR3 bases are TGCGCCAGCAGCACTGGACAGGTACAAGAGACCCAGTACTTC.

This chain links TRBV7-3 with TRBJ2-3; D gene unclear. V lost 5 bases and J lost 4, with 7 bases in between. CDR3 length: 12 residues. The germline V gene has CDR1 SGHTA and CDR2 FQGTGA. The chain's CDR3 is CASSDLADTQYF. CDR3 coding DNA: TGTGCCAGCAGCGATCTGGCAGATACGCAGTATTTT.

The chain carries TRBV6-1 and TRBJ1-2; D perhaps matches TRBD1 (6 bases). Deletions cut 6 bases from V and 3 bases from J, with 17 bases between. Germline CDR1 and CDR2: MNHNS and SASEGT. The CDR3 totals 15 residues. The CDR3 DNA reads TGTGCCAGCAGCCTAGGGGGGGTCGGGGACTATGGCTACACCTTC. Amino acid sequence: CASSLGGVGDYGYTF.